One and the same sample provided the 17 T cell receptor beta chains below, sequenced in a study of blood T cell repertoires in COVID-19. Only in-frame clones appear in the TCRdb table, and some are missing; sequencing was by immunoSEQ multiplex PCR. In the table there are approximately 150,000 clones, approximately 90% of which are singletons. Sequencing was done on a sample of peripheral blood. These receptors all come from a woman aged 55-70 years who had recovered from COVID-19.

The chain combines TRBV5-4 with TRBJ1-1, with D possibly TRBD1 on 6 matching bases. The ends were cut back, 6 bases at V and 1 base at J, with 13 bases in the middle. Germline lookup yields CDR1 SGHNT and CDR2 YYREEE (reference sequence). There are 14 residues in the CDR3. CDR3 loop: CASMLQQGNTEAFF. The CDR3 DNA reads TGTGCCAGCATGCTTCAACAGGGGAACACTGAAGCTTTCTTT.

This chain uses TRBV7-3 with TRBJ2-3; 10 bases map to TRBD2. After removal of 6 bases from V and 5 bases from J, the junction contained 8 bases not matched to a gene. The CDR3 spans 15 residues. Germline CDR1 and CDR2: SGHTA and FQGTGA. CDR3 loop: CASSHSGGALDTQYF. The CDR3 DNA reads as TGTGCCAGCAGTCACAGCGGGGGGGCCTTAGATACGCAGTATTTT.

This chain joins TRBV19 and TRBJ1-3; 7 bases align to TRBD1. Trimming removed 9 bases from V and 0 bases from J; junction bases left unmatched: 5. Germline V CDR1 and CDR2: LNHDA, SQIVND (reference sequence). CDR3 size: 14 residues. The DNA of the CDR3 is TGTGCCAGGGAACAGGGGATCTCTGGAAACACCATATATTTT. Translated, it gives CAREQGISGNTIYF.

This clone was found a few times. The chain has TRBV5-1 and TRBJ2-7, with D possibly matching TRBD1 (5 bases). V dropped 2 bases and J dropped 2 bases, with 14 bases sitting between them. CDR3 length equals 15 residues. CDR1 is SGHRS, CDR2 YFSETQ, per germline. Written as DNA, the CDR3 is TGCGCCAGCAGCTTAGTATGGGGCAGAGCCTACGAGCAGTACTTC. Its protein is CASSLVWGRAYEQYF. The full variable domain, completed using reference TRBV5-1 and TRBJ2-7, is KAGVTQTPRYLIKTRGQQVTLSCSPISGHRSVSWYQQTPGQGLQFLFEYFSETQRNKGNFPGRFSGRQFSNSRSEMNVSTLELGDSALYLCASSLVWGRAYEQYFGPGTRLTVT.

The chain uses TRBV4-3 and TRBJ2-7, with a possible D match to TRBD2 (5 bases). The CDR3 contains 13 residues. The V gene lost 4 bases and the J gene lost 6 bases, with 13 bases spanning the gap. From germline, CDR1 is LGHNA and CDR2 YSLEER. The CDR3 loop reads CASSPFGGSEQYF. CDR3 bases: TGCGCCAGCAGCCCATTCGGAGGCTCCGAGCAGTACTTC.

The chain carries TRBV4-2 and TRBJ1-2; 8 bases map to TRBD1. The V gene end was trimmed by 4 bases and the J gene end by 0 bases; junction bases not matched to a gene: 7. This CDR3 has 16 residues. Per the germline V gene, CDR1 is LGHNA and CDR2 is YNFKEQ. The CDR3 region is CASSRQGIGTNYGYTF. CDR3 coding DNA: TGTGCCAGCAGCCGACAGGGGATCGGCACTAACTATGGCTACACCTTC.

The chain employs TRBV3-1 (or the pseudogene TRBV3-2) and TRBJ1-5; D gene unclear. V was trimmed by 0 bases and J by 7 bases, leaving 10 bases between them. The CDR3 runs 14 residues. Germline V lookup: CDR1 LGHDT, CDR2 YNNKEL (reference sequence). The CDR3 sequence is CASSQDLGAQPQHF. The CDR3 DNA is TGTGCCAGCAGCCAAGATCTGGGAGCGCAGCCCCAGCATTTT.

The V and J genes are TRBV27 and TRBJ2-2; TRBD2 matches at 11 bases. The CDR3 consists of 15 residues. Unmatched junction bases numbered 3, after V lost 7 bases and J lost 2 bases. Germline values: CDR1 MNHEY, CDR2 SMNVEV (reference sequence). The CDR3 DNA is TGTGCCAGCAAGGGACTAGCGGTAAACACCGGGGAGCTGTTTTTT. Its protein is CASKGLAVNTGELFF.

This clone was seen repeatedly, ten times or more. The J gene is TRBJ1-2, the V gene TRBV7-8, with 7 bases fitting TRBD1. CDR1 and CDR2 from the germline V gene are SGHVS and FQNEAQ. The CDR3 contains 14 residues. V trimming: 0 bases; J trimming: 3 bases; junction bases outside the gene matches: 1. The CDR3 nucleotides read TGTGCCAGCAGCTTAGCGCAGGGGGACTATGGCTACACCTTC. Translating gives CASSLAQGDYGYTF.

V usage is TRBV19 and J usage is TRBJ2-7; 7 nucleotides match TRBD1. The CDR3 consists of 15 residues. Germline trimming cut 6 bases from V and 0 bases from J; bases unmatched to any gene: 8. Looked up from germline, CDR1 is LNHDA and CDR2 is SQIVND (reference sequence). The CDR3 nucleotides are TGTGCCAGTAGATCCCGACAGGGCATCTCCTACGAGCAGTACTTC. Encoded protein: CASRSRQGISYEQYF. The full variable domain, in which reference TRBV19 and TRBJ2-7 provide the parts outside the CDR3, is DGGITQSPKYLFRKEGQNVTLSCEQNLNHDAMYWYRQDPGQGLRLIYYSQIVNDFQKGDIAEGYSVSREKKESFPLTVTSAQKNPTAFYLCASRSRQGISYEQYFGPGTRLTVT.

This sequence joins TRBV7-8 and TRBJ1-5; TRBD1 aligns across 8 bases. The CDR3 extends over 14 amino acids. Trimming took 4 bases from V and 5 from J; bases not matched to a gene: 4. CDR1 is SGHVS, CDR2 FQNEAQ, per germline. The CDR3 bases are TGTGCCAGCAGCTCGGACAGGGTCTATCAGCCCCAGCATTTT. Its protein product is CASSSDRVYQPQHF.

This clone was seen just once. In the same sample, other DNA sequences code for this CDR3. The gene calls are TRBV2 and TRBJ2-7; possible D gene TRBD1, 5 bases. Trimming stripped 6 bases from V and 3 bases from J, with 9 bases between. The CDR3 covers 12 residues. The germline gives CDR1 SNHLY, CDR2 FYNNEI. CDR3 sequence reads: CASRADSYEQYF. The CDR3 DNA reads TGTGCCAGCAGGGCCGACAGCTACGAGCAGTACTTC.

Only a few counts were recorded for this clone. This chain connects TRBV28 to TRBJ1-1; 11 nucleotides align to TRBD1. Trimming removed 6 bases from V and 5 bases from J; junction bases left unmatched: 8. Germline CDR1 reads MDHEN; CDR2 reads SYDVKM. The CDR3 extends over 15 amino acids. The CDR3 coding sequence is TGTGCCAGCAGAAAATGGGACAGGGGGAGGACTGAAGCTTTCTTT. Translated: CASRKWDRGRTEAFF.

This clone occurred once. This chain connects TRBV5-5 to TRBJ2-1; 7 bases line up with TRBD1. The germline V gene encodes CDR1 SGHKS and CDR2 YYEKEE (reference sequence). J lost 8 bases, V lost 3 bases, and 5 bases had no gene match. CDR3 length: 13 amino acids. The CDR3 is CASSSWTGDEQFF. The CDR3 DNA follows: TGTGCCAGCAGCTCCTGGACAGGCGATGAGCAGTTCTTC.

The V gene is TRBV5-4, the J gene TRBJ1-2, with 7 nucleotides matching TRBD1. The germline V gene has CDR1 SGHNT and CDR2 YYREEE (reference sequence). CDR3 length: 15 residues. Unmatched junction bases numbered 6, after V lost 0 bases and J lost 4 bases. The CDR3 DNA follows: TGTGCCAGCAGCTTGGGGGGAACAGGGGTCTATGGCTACACCTTC. Translating it yields CASSLGGTGVYGYTF.

This CDR3 is CASSRTGMNTEAFF. CDR3 in DNA: TGTGCCAGCAGCCGGACAGGCATGAACACTGAAGCTTTCTTT. The V gene is TRBV9, the J gene TRBJ1-1; 7 bases agree with TRBD1. The CDR3 contains 14 residues. The ends lost 4 bases at V and 0 bases at J; junction bases unmatched: 3. Germline V CDR1 and CDR2: SGDLS, YYNGEE.

The V and J genes are TRBV2 and TRBJ1-5; 8 bases agree with TRBD1. Per germline, CDR1 SNHLY and CDR2 FYNNEI. The CDR3 consists of 14 residues. V dropped 6 bases and J dropped 3; count of bases not matched to a gene: 4. CDR3 region: CASSGTGINQPQHF. CDR3 nucleotides: TGTGCCAGCAGCGGGACAGGTATCAATCAGCCCCAGCATTTT.